The 27 T cell receptor beta chains below come from one sample, sequenced in a study of cytomegalovirus exposure and HLA in healthy donors. The PCR used 60 Vbeta and 13 Jbeta primers. Assay used: immunoSEQ multiplex PCR; TCRdb lists only in-frame clones, some missing. The sample has about 220,000 clones, about three quarters seen once. Input material: PBMCs. The receptors here all came from a male donor in good health and CMV-seronegative.

CDR3 loop: CASSADPAGWQFF. The CDR3 DNA sequence: TGTGCCAGCAGCGCCGACCCGGCGGGGTGGCAGTTCTTC. V gene TRBV5-4 combines with J gene TRBJ2-1; D might be TRBD2 (6 bases). Trimming took 4 bases from V and 12 from J, leaving 17 bases between them. Per germline, CDR1 SGHNT and CDR2 YYREEE (reference sequence). The CDR3 loop spans 13 amino acids.

The chain joins TRBV5-6 to TRBJ2-1, with D maybe TRBD2 (5 bases). Germline CDR1 is SGHDT and CDR2 is YYEEEE. The V end was cut by 4 bases, the J end by 4 bases, with 15 bases between. The CDR3 extends over 15 amino acids. The CDR3 DNA follows: TGTGCCAGCAGCCCCCTGGGCGAGGGTTACAATGAGCAGTTCTTC. It is translated as CASSPLGEGYNEQFF.

CDR3 in DNA: TGTGCCAGCAGCTTGACCAGCGGGGTTAAGGACAATGAGCAGTTCTTC. The encoded protein is CASSLTSGVKDNEQFF. This chain links TRBV5-4 with TRBJ2-1; 7 bases are a match to TRBD2. CDR1 is SGHNT, CDR2 YYREEE, per germline (reference sequence). The CDR3 consists of 16 residues. The V gene end was trimmed by 1 base and the J gene end by 5 bases; junction bases not matched to a gene: 9.

The J gene is TRBJ1-1, the V gene TRBV4-2, with D possibly matching TRBD1 (5 bases). Trimming took off 4 bases at V and 8 bases at J, with 14 bases between the two ends. Germline V gene sequence: CDR1 LGHNA, CDR2 YNFKEQ. CDR3 length: 13 residues. As DNA, the CDR3 is TGTGCCAGCAGCCCAGGACACGGATGGGAAGCTTTCTTT. Its protein product is CASSPGHGWEAFF.

The rearrangement links TRBV19 to TRBJ1-2, with 8 bases matching TRBD1. Germline V gene lookup returns CDR1 LNHDA and CDR2 SQIVND (reference sequence). The J segment lost 4 bases and the V segment lost 3 bases, leaving 4 bases of the junction unmatched. CDR3 length equals 14 residues. CDR3 coding DNA: TGTGCCAGTAGTATTCAGGGGGCGGTCTATGGCTACACCTTC. Translated: CASSIQGAVYGYTF. Combining the CDR3 with reference TRBV19 and TRBJ1-2 gives the whole variable domain DGGITQSPKYLFRKEGQNVTLSCEQNLNHDAMYWYRQDPGQGLRLIYYSQIVNDFQKGDIAEGYSVSREKKESFPLTVTSAQKNPTAFYLCASSIQGAVYGYTFGSGTRLTVV.

The gene calls are TRBV25-1 and TRBJ2-7; D perhaps matches TRBD2 (6 bases). Germline loops: CDR1 MGHDK, CDR2 SYGVNS. The CDR3 loop spans 13 amino acids. Trimming removed 6 bases at V and 4 bases at J, with 13 bases between. The CDR3 is CASREAGSYEQYF. The CDR3 DNA follows: TGTGCCAGCAGGGAAGCGGGTTCATACGAGCAGTACTTC.

The V and J genes are TRBV7-9 and TRBJ1-2, with D maybe TRBD1 (5 bases). Germline loops: CDR1 SEHNR, CDR2 FQNEAQ (reference sequence). The length of the CDR3 is 13 residues. V gave up 0 bases and J gave up 8 bases, with 10 bases separating them. CDR3 protein: CASSLARDRGYTF. The CDR3 DNA sequence: TGTGCCAGCAGCTTAGCGCGAGACAGAGGCTACACCTTC.

The table lists this clone with a few counts. The genes are TRBV11-3 and TRBJ2-1; tentatively, D is TRBD1 (6 bases). The CDR3 loop spans 14 amino acids. With 0 bases removed from V and 7 bases from J, the gap between germline ends came to 10 bases. Germline V gene sequence: CDR1 SGHNT, CDR2 YENEEA. CDR3 loop: CASSLDTGWNEQFF. The CDR3 DNA sequence: TGTGCCAGCAGCTTAGACACAGGGTGGAATGAGCAGTTCTTC.

This clone has just a few counts. A junction end diverges from the germline sequence, so it may reflect a read error. The gene calls are TRBV6-1 and TRBJ1-5; 10 bases are a match to TRBD1. The CDR3 consists of 13 residues. Germline CDR1 is MNHNS and CDR2 is SASEGT. This CDR3 reads CASRTGGKQPQHF. The CDR3, as DNA: TGTGCCAGCAGGACAGGGGGCAAACAGCCCCAGCATTTT.

This chain links TRBV18 with TRBJ1-5; no firm D call. Germline V gives CDR1 KGHSH, CDR2 LQKENI. V lost 1 base to trimming and J lost 4 bases, with 8 bases between them. This CDR3 spans 14 amino acids. CDR3 DNA sequence: TGTGCCAGCTCACCACGTCGGGAAAATCAGCCCCAGCATTTT. This codes for CASSPRRENQPQHF.

This clone was recorded a few times. This chain links TRBV11-2 with TRBJ2-7, with D perhaps TRBD1 (6 bases). This CDR3 has 14 residues. Trimming pared 1 base from V and 3 bases from J, leaving 10 bases between. Germline V CDR1 and CDR2: SGHAT, FQNNGV. For the CDR3, the DNA is TGTGCCAGCAGCTTAGGGACAGCCGTCTACGAGCAGTACTTC. Residues: CASSLGTAVYEQYF.

The V call is TRBV7-2, the J call TRBJ2-1, with 9 bases fitting TRBD2. The V gene's germline CDR1 is SGHTA and CDR2 FQGNSA. The CDR3 length is 16 residues. The V and J ends lost 2 bases and 8 bases, in that order; junction bases with no gene match: 10. DNA of the CDR3: TGTGCCAGCAGCTTAAGGCTAGCGGGGTCTTTTGATGAGCAGTTCTTC. Translated: CASSLRLAGSFDEQFF.

This clone appeared a single time. V usage is TRBV7-9 and J usage is TRBJ2-5; D is undetermined. Germline V gene sequence: CDR1 SEHNR, CDR2 FQNEAQ (reference sequence). The CDR3 totals 16 residues. Trimming pared 4 bases from V and 1 base from J, leaving 16 bases between. The CDR3 DNA sequence: TGTGCCAGCAGCTACGACGGCCCGCGACTCCAAGAGACCCAGTACTTC. It is translated as CASSYDGPRLQETQYF.

This chain joins TRBV5-1 and TRBJ2-7, with D possibly matching TRBD2 (5 bases). Germline-derived CDR1 and CDR2 are SGHRS and YFSETQ. V was clipped by 4 bases and J by 4 bases, with 9 bases between them. The CDR3 totals 12 residues. This CDR3 is CASSEGLYEQYF. The CDR3 coding sequence is TGCGCCAGCAGCGAGGGCTTGTACGAGCAGTACTTC.

Points on this clone: At one boundary the junction diverges from the germline segment, which might be a read error. The chain combines TRBV7-7 with TRBJ2-3, with 8 bases that match TRBD1. Germline V lookup: CDR1 SSHAT, CDR2 FNYEAQ (reference sequence). This CDR3 has 14 amino acids. CDR3 residues: CASRPDRGKDTQYF. CDR3 nucleotides: TGTGCTAGCAGACCAGACAGGGGCAAAGATACGCAGTATTTT.

The V call is TRBV28, the J call TRBJ1-5; D may be TRBD1 (5 bases). The CDR3 spans 16 residues. The ends were cut back, 3 bases at V and 2 bases at J, with 14 bases in the middle. Germline loops: CDR1 MDHEN, CDR2 SYDVKM. Here the CDR3 reads CASSLEAGGGNQPQHF. DNA of the CDR3: TGTGCCAGCAGTTTGGAGGCGGGGGGAGGCAATCAGCCCCAGCATTTT.

The chain employs TRBV6-4 and TRBJ1-2; TRBD1 matches at 7 bases. Germline values: CDR1 MRHNA, CDR2 SNTAGT. CDR3 length: 14 residues. The V segment lost 5 bases and the J segment 1 base; nucleotides outside the gene matches: 4. CDR3 amino acids: CASSRDSGNYGYTF. CDR3 in DNA: TGTGCCAGCAGTCGGGACAGCGGTAACTATGGCTACACCTTC.

The chain joins TRBV29-1 to TRBJ1-4, with D possibly matching TRBD1 (5 bases). The CDR3 consists of 14 residues. Germline V gives CDR1 SQVTM, CDR2 ANQGSEA. Trimming removed 3 bases from V and 4 bases from J, with 12 bases in between. The DNA of the CDR3 is TGCAGCGTTGATCGGCGTGACAGTAATGAAAAACTGTTTTTT. Its translation: CSVDRRDSNEKLFF.

V and J are TRBV19 and TRBJ2-2; D gene uncertain. Trimming stripped 3 bases from V and 4 bases from J, with 15 bases between. The germline CDR1 and CDR2 sequences are LNHDA and SQIVND (reference sequence). The CDR3 is 16 residues long. CDR3 nucleotides: TGTGCCAGTAGTATTAATTTAGGAGTTGTCACCGGGGAGCTGTTTTTT. Encoded protein: CASSINLGVVTGELFF.

This clone was seen more than once but under ten times. V and J are TRBV11-2 and TRBJ2-5; a weak D match, TRBD1 (5 bases). Germline V gene sequence: CDR1 SGHAT, CDR2 FQNNGV. CDR3 length equals 14 residues. The V end was cut by 4 bases, the J end by 4 bases, with 13 bases between. DNA of the CDR3: TGTGCCAGCAGCTCAATTACAGGTGGAGAGACCCAGTACTTC. Translated, it gives CASSSITGGETQYF. Full variable domain (outside the CDR3, taken from reference TRBV11-2 and TRBJ2-5): EAGVAQSPRYKIIEKRQSVAFWCNPISGHATLYWYQQILGQGPKLLIQFQNNGVVDDSQLPKDRFSAERLKGVDSTLKIQPAKLEDSAVYLCASSSITGGETQYFGPGTRLLVL.

DNA for the CDR3: TGTGCCAGCAGCTTTAGCGGGGGAATCACAGATACGCAGTATTTT. Its protein is CASSFSGGITDTQYF. The genes are TRBV5-6 and TRBJ2-3; 9 nucleotides align to TRBD2. The V gene end was trimmed by 2 bases and the J gene end by 2 bases; junction bases not matched to a gene: 3. The CDR3 covers 15 residues. In germline, CDR1 is SGHDT, CDR2 YYEEEE. Full variable domain (outside the CDR3, taken from reference TRBV5-6 and TRBJ2-3): DAGVTQSPTHLIKTRGQQVTLRCSPKSGHDTVSWYQQALGQGPQFIFQYYEEEERQRGNFPDRFSGHQFPNYSSELNVNALLLGDSALYLCASSFSGGITDTQYFGPGTRLTVL.

The chain employs TRBV7-2 and TRBJ2-7; 12 positions match TRBD2. The V gene end was trimmed by 5 bases and the J gene end by 3 bases; junction bases not matched to a gene: 2. This CDR3 region has 14 residues. CDR1 and CDR2 from the germline V gene are SGHTA and FQGNSA. CDR3 DNA sequence: TGTGCCAGCAGCCCTAGCGGGAGGGGCTACGAGCAGTACTTC. Translated: CASSPSGRGYEQYF.

This clone has just a few counts. This chain uses TRBV6-5 with TRBJ1-1, with 8 positions matching TRBD1. This CDR3 has 15 residues. Germline lookup yields CDR1 MNHEY and CDR2 SVGAGI. V was pared by 5 bases and J by 14 bases, with 19 bases of the junction left unmatched. The CDR3 nucleotides are TGTGCCAGCAGTCAGTCCGGACAGGGTGGCTCTATAGGGTTCTTT. Protein: CASSQSGQGGSIGFF.

J is TRBJ1-3 and V is TRBV6-5, with D maybe TRBD1 (5 bases). The CDR3 covers 16 residues. Deletions cut 4 bases from V and 2 bases from J, with 15 bases between. The V gene's germline CDR1 is MNHEY and CDR2 SVGAGI. CDR3 in amino acids: CASSSYRGRTGNTIYF. The CDR3 region has the DNA TGTGCCAGCAGTTCTTACCGGGGGAGGACTGGAAACACCATATATTTT.

The V gene is TRBV19, the J gene TRBJ2-7; TRBD2 might be the D (5 bases). The germline V and J ends were trimmed by 6 bases and 6 bases, with 21 bases remaining between them. CDR1 is LNHDA, CDR2 SQIVND, per germline (reference sequence). The CDR3 is 15 residues long. The CDR3 sequence: CASSNPLGVSGEQYF. The CDR3 DNA reads TGTGCCAGTAGCAACCCGCTCGGGGTAAGTGGCGAGCAGTACTTC.

This chain uses TRBV19 with TRBJ1-3; D gene uncertain. Trimming pared 4 bases from V and 1 base from J, leaving 5 bases between. The CDR3 consists of 13 residues. Germline V gene sequence: CDR1 LNHDA, CDR2 SQIVND (reference sequence). The CDR3 loop reads CASSRESGNTIYF. The CDR3 nucleotides read TGTGCCAGTAGTAGGGAGTCTGGAAACACCATATATTTT.

The chain uses TRBV9 and TRBJ1-3; D gene ambiguous. The length of the CDR3 is 15 residues. The germline V and J ends were trimmed by 0 bases and 0 bases, with 7 bases remaining between them. In germline, CDR1 is SGDLS, CDR2 YYNGEE. The chain's CDR3 is CASSVVPGSGNTIYF. CDR3 bases: TGTGCCAGCAGCGTAGTCCCAGGCTCTGGAAACACCATATATTTT.